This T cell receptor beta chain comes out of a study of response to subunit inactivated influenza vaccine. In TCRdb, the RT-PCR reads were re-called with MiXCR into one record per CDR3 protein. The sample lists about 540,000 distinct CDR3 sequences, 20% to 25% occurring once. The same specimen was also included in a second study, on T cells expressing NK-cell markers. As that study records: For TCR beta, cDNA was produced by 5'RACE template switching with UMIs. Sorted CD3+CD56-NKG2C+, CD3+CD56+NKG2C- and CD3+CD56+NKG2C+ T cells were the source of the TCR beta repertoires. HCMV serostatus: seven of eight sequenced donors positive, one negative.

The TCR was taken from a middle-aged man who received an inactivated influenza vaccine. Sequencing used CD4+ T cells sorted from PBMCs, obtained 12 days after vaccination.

CDR3 residues: CASSQGLKNEQFF. The DNA of the CDR3 is TGTGCCAGCAGCCAAGGGTTAAAGAATGAGCAGTTCTTC. This chain connects TRBV7-3 to TRBJ2-1; D gene ambiguous. The V gene lost 5 bases and the J gene lost 7 bases, with 12 bases spanning the gap. This CDR3 spans 13 amino acids. Germline-derived CDR1 and CDR2 are SGHTA and FQGTGA.